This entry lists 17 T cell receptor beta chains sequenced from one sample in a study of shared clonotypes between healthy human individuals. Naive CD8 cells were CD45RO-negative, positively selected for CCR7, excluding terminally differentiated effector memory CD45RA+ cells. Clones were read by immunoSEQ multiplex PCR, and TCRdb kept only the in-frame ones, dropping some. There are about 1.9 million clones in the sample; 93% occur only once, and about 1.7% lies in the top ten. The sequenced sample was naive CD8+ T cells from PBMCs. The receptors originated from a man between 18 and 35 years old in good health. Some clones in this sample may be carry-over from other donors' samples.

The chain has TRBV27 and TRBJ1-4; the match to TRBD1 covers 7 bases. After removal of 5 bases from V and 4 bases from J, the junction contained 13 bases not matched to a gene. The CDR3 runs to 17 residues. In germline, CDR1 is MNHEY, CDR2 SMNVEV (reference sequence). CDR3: CASSTKQGWGSNEKLFF. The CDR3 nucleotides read TGTGCCAGCAGTACCAAACAGGGGTGGGGGAGTAATGAAAAACTGTTTTTT.

CDR3 bases: TGCGCCAGCAGCCAAGATGGGACAGCAAAAGAGACCCAGTACTTC. It specifies CASSQDGTAKETQYF. The rearrangement uses TRBV4-3 and TRBJ2-5; 7 nucleotides line up with TRBD1. Germline V CDR1 and CDR2: LGHNA, YSLEER. Germline trimming cut 0 bases from V and 3 bases from J; bases unmatched to any gene: 4. This CDR3 is 15 amino acids long.

The CDR3 loop reads CASSSSTGEWKTQYF. CDR3 bases: TGTGCCAGCAGTTCCTCGACCGGGGAATGGAAGACCCAGTACTTC. The chain combines TRBV27 with TRBJ2-5; tentatively, D is TRBD2 (5 bases). This CDR3 comprises 15 residues. Trimming left V 4 bases short and J 6 bases short, with 18 bases between. CDR1 is MNHEY, CDR2 SMNVEV, per germline (reference sequence).

CDR3 amino acids: CASSSLGGEQYF. The CDR3 coding sequence is TGTGCCAGCAGCTCCCTGGGAGGGGAGCAGTACTTC. The chain has TRBV7-3 and TRBJ2-7; 7 nucleotides match TRBD2. This CDR3 contains 12 residues. The V and J ends lost 4 bases and 7 bases, in that order; junction bases with no gene match: 4. The germline V gene has CDR1 SGHTA and CDR2 FQGTGA.

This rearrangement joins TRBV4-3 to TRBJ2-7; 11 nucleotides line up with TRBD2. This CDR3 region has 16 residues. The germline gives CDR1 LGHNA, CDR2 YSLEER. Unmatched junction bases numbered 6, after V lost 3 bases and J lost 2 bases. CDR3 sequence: CASSQGTSGSAYEQYF. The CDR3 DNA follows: TGCGCCAGCAGCCAGGGAACTAGCGGGAGCGCCTACGAGCAGTACTTC.

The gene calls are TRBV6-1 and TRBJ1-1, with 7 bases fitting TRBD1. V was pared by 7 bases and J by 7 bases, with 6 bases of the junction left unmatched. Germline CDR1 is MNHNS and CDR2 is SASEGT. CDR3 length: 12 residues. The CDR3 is CASKEQGIEAFF. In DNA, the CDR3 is TGTGCCAGCAAGGAACAGGGGATTGAAGCTTTCTTT.

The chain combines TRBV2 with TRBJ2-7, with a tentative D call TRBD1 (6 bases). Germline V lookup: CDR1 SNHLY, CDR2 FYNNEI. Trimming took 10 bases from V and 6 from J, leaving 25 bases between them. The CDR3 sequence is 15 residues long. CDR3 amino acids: CATLPERGKSIEQYF. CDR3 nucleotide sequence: TGTGCCACCCTCCCTGAAAGGGGGAAGTCGATCGAGCAGTACTTC.

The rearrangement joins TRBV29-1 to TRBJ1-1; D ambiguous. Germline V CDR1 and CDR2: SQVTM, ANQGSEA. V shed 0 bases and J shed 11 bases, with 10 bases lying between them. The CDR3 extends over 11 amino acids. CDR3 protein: CSVEDGLEAFF. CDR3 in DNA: TGCAGCGTTGAAGACGGATTGGAGGCTTTCTTT.

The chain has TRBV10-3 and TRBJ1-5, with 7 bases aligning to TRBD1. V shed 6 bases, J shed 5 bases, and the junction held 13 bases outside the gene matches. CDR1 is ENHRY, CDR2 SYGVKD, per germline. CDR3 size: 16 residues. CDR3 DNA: TGTGCCATCAGCCCATCTACCGACAGGGCCCATCAGCCCCAGCATTTT. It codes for CAISPSTDRAHQPQHF.

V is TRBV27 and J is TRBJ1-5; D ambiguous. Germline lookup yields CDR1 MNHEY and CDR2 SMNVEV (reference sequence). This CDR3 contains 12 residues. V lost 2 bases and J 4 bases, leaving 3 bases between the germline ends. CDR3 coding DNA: TGTGCCAGCAGTTTAGTAAATCAGCCCCAGCATTTT. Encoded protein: CASSLVNQPQHF.

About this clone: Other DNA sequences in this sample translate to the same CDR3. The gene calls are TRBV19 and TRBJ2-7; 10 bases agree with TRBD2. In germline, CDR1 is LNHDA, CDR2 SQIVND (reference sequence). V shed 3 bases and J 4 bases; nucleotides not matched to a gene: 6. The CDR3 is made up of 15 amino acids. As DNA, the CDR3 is TGTGCCAGTAGTATTGTCGCTAGCGGGAGTTACGAGCAGTACTTC. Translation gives CASSIVASGSYEQYF.

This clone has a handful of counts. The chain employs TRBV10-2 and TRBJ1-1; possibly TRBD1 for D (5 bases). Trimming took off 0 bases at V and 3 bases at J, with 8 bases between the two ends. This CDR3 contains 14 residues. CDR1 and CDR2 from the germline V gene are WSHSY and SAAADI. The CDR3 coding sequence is TGCGCCAGCAGTGAGTCACGGGGACACACTGAAGCTTTCTTT. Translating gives CASSESRGHTEAFF.

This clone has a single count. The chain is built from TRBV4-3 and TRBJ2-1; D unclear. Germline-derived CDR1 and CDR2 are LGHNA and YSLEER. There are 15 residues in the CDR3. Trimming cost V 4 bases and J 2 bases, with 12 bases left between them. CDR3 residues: CASSRGLLTYNEQFF. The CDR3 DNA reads TGCGCCAGCAGCCGGGGATTACTCACCTACAATGAGCAGTTCTTC.

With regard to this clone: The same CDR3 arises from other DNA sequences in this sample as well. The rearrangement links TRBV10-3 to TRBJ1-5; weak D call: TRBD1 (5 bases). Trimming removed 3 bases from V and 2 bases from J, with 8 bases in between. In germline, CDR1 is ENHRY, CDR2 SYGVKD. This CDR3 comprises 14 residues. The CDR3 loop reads CAISDGRGNQPQHF. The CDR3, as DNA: TGTGCCATCAGTGACGGCAGGGGCAATCAGCCCCAGCATTTT.

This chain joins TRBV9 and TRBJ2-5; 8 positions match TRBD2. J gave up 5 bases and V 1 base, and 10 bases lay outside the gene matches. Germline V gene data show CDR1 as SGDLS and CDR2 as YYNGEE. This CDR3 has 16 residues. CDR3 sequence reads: CASSVNAGGPLETQYF. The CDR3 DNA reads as TGTGCCAGCAGCGTAAACGCGGGAGGCCCACTGGAGACCCAGTACTTC.

This chain's CDR3 is CSVASAYNEQFF. The CDR3 bases are TGCAGCGTTGCGTCAGCCTACAATGAGCAGTTCTTC. V and J are TRBV29-1 and TRBJ2-1; D not certain. The CDR3 is 12 residues long. CDR1 is SQVTM, CDR2 ANQGSEA, per germline. Trimming removed 4 bases at V and 2 bases at J, with 6 bases between.

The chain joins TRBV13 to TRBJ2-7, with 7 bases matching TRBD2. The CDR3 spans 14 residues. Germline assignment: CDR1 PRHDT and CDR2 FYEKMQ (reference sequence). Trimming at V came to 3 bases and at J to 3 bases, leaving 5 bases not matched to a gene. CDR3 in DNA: TGTGCCAGCAGCTTCTCAGGACTAGTCTACGAGCAGTACTTC. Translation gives CASSFSGLVYEQYF.